This T cell receptor beta chain was recorded in a study of response to subunit inactivated influenza vaccine. Germline CDR1 is SGHRS and CDR2 is YFSETQ. This CDR3 is built from 16 residues. V shed 0 bases and J 7 bases; nucleotides not matched to a gene: 6. There are many counts of this clonotype. Its target is unknown. TCRdb independently ran MiXCR on the RT-PCR reads; one entry per CDR3 protein. Here the sample spans hundreds of thousands of distinct CDR3 sequences, 15% to 18% being singletons. Study-level points and caveats: Each seasonal flu vaccination may recruit only limited new T cells, authors suggested.

The sample in question was PBMCs from blood, obtained approximately 12 days after vaccination. This sequence joins TRBV5-1 and TRBJ2-2, with TRBD1 matching over 10 bases. The clonotype comes from a man aged 45-60 years who received an inactivated influenza vaccine. In nucleotides, the CDR3 is TGCGCCAGCAGCTTGGAGGGACAGGGGTTCGGCGGGGAGCTGTTTTTT. This gives the protein CASSLEGQGFGGELFF.